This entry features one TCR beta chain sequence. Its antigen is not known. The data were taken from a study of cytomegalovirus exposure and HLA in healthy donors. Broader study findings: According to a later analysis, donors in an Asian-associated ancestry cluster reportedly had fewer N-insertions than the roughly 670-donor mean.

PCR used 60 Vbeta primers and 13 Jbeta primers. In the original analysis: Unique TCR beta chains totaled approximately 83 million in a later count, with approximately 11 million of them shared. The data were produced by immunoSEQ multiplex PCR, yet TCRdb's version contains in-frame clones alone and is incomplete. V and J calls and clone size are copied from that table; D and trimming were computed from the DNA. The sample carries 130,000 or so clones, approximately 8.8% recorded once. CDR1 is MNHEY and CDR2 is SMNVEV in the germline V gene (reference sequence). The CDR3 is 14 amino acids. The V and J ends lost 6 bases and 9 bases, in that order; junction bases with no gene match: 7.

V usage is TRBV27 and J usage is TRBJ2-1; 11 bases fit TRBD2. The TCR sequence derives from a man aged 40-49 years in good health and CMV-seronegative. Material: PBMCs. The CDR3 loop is CASSPTLAGGEQFF. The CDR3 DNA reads TGTGCCAGCAGCCCGACCCTAGCGGGGGGTGAGCAGTTCTTC.